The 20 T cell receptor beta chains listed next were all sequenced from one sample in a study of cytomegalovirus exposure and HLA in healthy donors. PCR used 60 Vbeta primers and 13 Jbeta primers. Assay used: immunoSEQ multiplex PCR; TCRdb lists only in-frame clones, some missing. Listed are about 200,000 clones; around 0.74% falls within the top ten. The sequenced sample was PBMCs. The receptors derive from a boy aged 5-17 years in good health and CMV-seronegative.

The CDR3 loop reads CASSQGIAGGPRNEQFF. As DNA, the CDR3 is TGCGCCAGCAGCCAAGGAATAGCGGGGGGGCCTCGAAATGAGCAGTTCTTC. V usage is TRBV4-1 and J usage is TRBJ2-1; 11 bases are shared with TRBD2. From germline, CDR1 is MGHRA and CDR2 YSYEKL. The CDR3 loop spans 17 amino acids. The junction had 9 bases not matched to a gene; V was cut back by 1 base and J by 7 bases.

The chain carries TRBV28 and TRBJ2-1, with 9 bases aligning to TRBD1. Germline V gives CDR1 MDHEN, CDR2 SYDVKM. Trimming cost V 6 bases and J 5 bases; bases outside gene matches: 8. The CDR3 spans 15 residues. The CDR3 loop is CASSIPGTGNNEQFF. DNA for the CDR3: TGTGCCAGCAGCATTCCCGGGACAGGGAACAATGAGCAGTTCTTC.

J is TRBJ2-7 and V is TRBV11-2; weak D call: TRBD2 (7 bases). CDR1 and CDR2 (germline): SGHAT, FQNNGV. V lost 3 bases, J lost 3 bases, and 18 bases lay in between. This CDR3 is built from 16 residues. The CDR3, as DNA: TGTGCCAGCAGCTTGGGGGCGGGGGAGATAGGCTACGAGCAGTACTTC. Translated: CASSLGAGEIGYEQYF.

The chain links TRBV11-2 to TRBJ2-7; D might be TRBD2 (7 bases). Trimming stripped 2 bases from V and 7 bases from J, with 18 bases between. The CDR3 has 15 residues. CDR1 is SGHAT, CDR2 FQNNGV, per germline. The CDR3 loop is CASSLFGGGAEEQYF. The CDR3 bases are TGTGCCAGCAGCTTATTTGGTGGGGGGGCAGAAGAGCAGTACTTC.

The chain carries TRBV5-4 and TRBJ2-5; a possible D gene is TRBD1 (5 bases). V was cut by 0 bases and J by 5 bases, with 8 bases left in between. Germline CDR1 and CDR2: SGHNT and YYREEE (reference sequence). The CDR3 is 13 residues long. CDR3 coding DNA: TGTGCCAGCAGCTTGGCAGGGTGGGAGACCCAGTACTTC. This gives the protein CASSLAGWETQYF.

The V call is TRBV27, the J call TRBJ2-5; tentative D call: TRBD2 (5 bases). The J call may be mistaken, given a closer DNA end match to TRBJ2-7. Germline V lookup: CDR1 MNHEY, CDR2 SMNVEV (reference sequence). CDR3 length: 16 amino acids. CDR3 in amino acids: CASSPQAGDRPYEQYF. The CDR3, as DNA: TGTGCCAGCAGCCCCCAGGCGGGTGACCGACCGTACGAGCAGTACTTC.

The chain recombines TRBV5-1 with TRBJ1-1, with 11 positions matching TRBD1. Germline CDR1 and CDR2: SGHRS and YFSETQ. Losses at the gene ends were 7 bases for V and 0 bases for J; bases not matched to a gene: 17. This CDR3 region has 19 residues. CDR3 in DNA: TGCGCCAGCCGAACCGAGCCCCGGACAGGGGGCGTCGTGAACACTGAAGCTTTCTTT. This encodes CASRTEPRTGGVVNTEAFF.

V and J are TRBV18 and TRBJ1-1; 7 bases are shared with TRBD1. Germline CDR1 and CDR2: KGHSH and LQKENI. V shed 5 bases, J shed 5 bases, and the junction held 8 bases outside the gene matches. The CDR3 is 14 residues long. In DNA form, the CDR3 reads TGTGCCAGCTCAAGGGACAGCCGAGGAACTGAAGCTTTCTTT. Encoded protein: CASSRDSRGTEAFF.

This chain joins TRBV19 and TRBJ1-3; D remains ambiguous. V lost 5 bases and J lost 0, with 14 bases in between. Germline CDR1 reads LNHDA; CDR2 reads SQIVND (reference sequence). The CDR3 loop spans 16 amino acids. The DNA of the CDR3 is TGTGCCAGTAGTGCTACCCAGACACTCTCTGGAAACACCATATATTTT. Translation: CASSATQTLSGNTIYF.

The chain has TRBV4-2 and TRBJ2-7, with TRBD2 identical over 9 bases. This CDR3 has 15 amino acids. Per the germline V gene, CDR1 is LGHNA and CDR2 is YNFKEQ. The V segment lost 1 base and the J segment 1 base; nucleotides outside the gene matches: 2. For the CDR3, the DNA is TGTGCCAGCAGCCAAGTCCTAGCGGGATCCTACGAGCAGTACTTC. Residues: CASSQVLAGSYEQYF.

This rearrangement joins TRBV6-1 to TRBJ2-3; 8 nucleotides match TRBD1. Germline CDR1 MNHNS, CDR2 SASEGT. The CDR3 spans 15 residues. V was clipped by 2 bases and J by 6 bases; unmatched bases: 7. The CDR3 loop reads CASSEPRQGLDTQYF. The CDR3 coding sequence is TGTGCCAGCAGTGAACCCCGACAGGGGCTTGATACGCAGTATTTT.

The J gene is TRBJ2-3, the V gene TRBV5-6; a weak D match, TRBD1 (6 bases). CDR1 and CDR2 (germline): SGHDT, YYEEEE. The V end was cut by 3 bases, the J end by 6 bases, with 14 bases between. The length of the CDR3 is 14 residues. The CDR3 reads CASSSRSQGDTQYF. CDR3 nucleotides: TGTGCCAGCAGCTCTAGGTCCCAGGGGGATACGCAGTATTTT.

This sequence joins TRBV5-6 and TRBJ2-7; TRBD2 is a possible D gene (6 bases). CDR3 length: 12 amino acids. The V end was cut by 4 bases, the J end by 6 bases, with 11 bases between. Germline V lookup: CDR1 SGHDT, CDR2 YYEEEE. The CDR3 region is CASSAMGGEQYF. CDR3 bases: TGTGCCAGCAGCGCGATGGGGGGCGAGCAGTACTTC.

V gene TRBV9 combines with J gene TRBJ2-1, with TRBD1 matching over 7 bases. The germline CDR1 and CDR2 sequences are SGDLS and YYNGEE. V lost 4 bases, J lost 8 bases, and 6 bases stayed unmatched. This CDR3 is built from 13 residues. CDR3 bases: TGTGCCAGCAGCTTACAGGGGTGGGATGAGCAGTTCTTC. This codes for CASSLQGWDEQFF.

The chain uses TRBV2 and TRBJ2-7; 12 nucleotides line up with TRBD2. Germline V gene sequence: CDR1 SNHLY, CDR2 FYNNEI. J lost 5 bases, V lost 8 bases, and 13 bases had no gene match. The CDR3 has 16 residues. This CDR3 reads CASATSGGSTKDEQYF. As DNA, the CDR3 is TGTGCCAGCGCAACTAGCGGGGGGTCGACGAAGGACGAGCAGTACTTC.

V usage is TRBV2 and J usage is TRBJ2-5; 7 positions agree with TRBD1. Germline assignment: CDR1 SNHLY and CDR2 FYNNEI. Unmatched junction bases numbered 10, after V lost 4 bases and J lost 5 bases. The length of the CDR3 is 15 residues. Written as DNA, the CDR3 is TGTGCCAGCAGTGGGCGGACGACAGGGTCCGAGACCCAGTACTTC. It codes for CASSGRTTGSETQYF.

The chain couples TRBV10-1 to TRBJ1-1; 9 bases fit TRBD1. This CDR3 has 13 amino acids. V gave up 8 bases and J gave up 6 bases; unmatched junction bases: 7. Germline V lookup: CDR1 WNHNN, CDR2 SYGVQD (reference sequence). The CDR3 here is CASSLQGAAEAFF. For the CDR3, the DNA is TGCGCCAGCTCATTACAGGGGGCGGCTGAAGCTTTCTTT.

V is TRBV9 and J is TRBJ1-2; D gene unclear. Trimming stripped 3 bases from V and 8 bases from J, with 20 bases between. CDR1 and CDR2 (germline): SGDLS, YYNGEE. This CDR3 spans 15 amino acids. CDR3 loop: CASSAGDVLSFGYTF. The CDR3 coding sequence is TGTGCCAGCAGCGCGGGTGACGTCCTATCGTTCGGCTACACCTTC.

CDR3 amino acids: CASSLPQGATGNTIYF. DNA for the CDR3: TGTGCCAGCAGCTTACCCCAGGGGGCCACTGGAAACACCATATATTTT. V and J are TRBV7-9 and TRBJ1-3; 8 bases line up with TRBD1. The V segment lost 2 bases and the J segment 2 bases; nucleotides outside the gene matches: 5. The CDR3 spans 16 residues. Germline CDR1 SEHNR, CDR2 FQNEAQ (reference sequence).

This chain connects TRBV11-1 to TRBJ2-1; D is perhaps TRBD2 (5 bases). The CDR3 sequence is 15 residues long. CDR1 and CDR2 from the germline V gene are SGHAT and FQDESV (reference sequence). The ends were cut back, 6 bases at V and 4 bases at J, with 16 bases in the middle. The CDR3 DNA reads TGTGCCAGCAGGTTCCGGGGAGACCCATACAATGAGCAGTTCTTC. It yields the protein CASRFRGDPYNEQFF.